This is a list of T cell receptor beta chains from one sample in a study of PD-L1 blockade in urothelial cancer. The method was immunoSEQ multiplex PCR; TCRdb's version includes in-frame clones alone and lacks a portion of them. The sample carries around 130,000 clones, 70% to 85% recorded once. The sample in question was PBMCs, obtained around atezolizumab (anti-PD-L1) treatment. The receptors here all came from a man between 45 and 60 years old with urothelial cancer. Each CDR3 is given with its conserved first and last residue. D genes are given only for firm matches. Not every row has a clone size; where given, it reads once, few, many or a size class.

V gene	clone size	D gene	J gene	CDR3 DNA	CDR3 protein
TRBV7-3	once	TRBD2	TRBJ2-1	TGTGCCAGCAGCTTAACTCGCGGGAGTCAGGGTGAGCAGTTCTTC	CASSLTRGSQGEQFF
TRBV19	NA	TRBD2	TRBJ2-3	TGTGCCAGTAGCCCCGGACTAGTTTTAGATACGCAGTATTTT	CASSPGLVLDTQYF
TRBV13	NA	NA	TRBJ1-1	TGTGCCAGCAGCTTGGAGGAGGTTTTCTTT	CASSLEEVFF
TRBV4-1	NA	NA	TRBJ2-7	TGCGCCAGCAGCCAAGCACGCGGGATCGAGCAGTACTTC	CASSQARGIEQYF
TRBV18	NA	TRBD2	TRBJ2-1	TGTGCCAGCTCAGGGCGAACTAGCGGGAGGGATGAGCAGTTCTTC	CASSGRTSGRDEQFF
TRBV7-3	NA	TRBD2	TRBJ2-3	TGTGCCAGCAGCCCCCTAGCGGGAAGCACAGATACGCAGTATTTT	CASSPLAGSTDTQYF
TRBV9	once	NA	TRBJ2-2	TGTGCCAGCAGCGGGGCCCGAAGTGGGGAGCTGTTTTTT	CASSGARSGELFF
TRBV29-1	NA	NA	TRBJ1-2	TGCAGCGTTGATAGCAGGGGCGGGAGGGCAGGAGTTGGCTACACCTTC	CSVDSRGGRAGVGYTF
TRBV28	NA	TRBD1	TRBJ2-7	TGTGCCGGCCATCCACCGGGACAGGGGTGGTACGAGCAGTACTTC	CAGHPPGQGWYEQYF
TRBV2	NA	NA	TRBJ1-4	TGTGCCAGCAGTGAGGGGTCGGGGTTAAATGAAAAACTGTTTTTT	CASSEGSGLNEKLFF
TRBV5-1	NA	TRBD2	TRBJ2-2	TGCGCCAGCAGCTTGGCCTTGGGGGGGACCGGGGAGCTGTTTTTT	CASSLALGGTGELFF
TRBV11-1	NA	TRBD2	TRBJ2-3	TGTGCCAGCAGCTTAAGCCATAGCGGGAGTGGGGTTGGTACGCAGTATTTT	CASSLSHSGSGVGTQYF
TRBV6-5	NA	NA	TRBJ2-3	TGTGCCAGCAGTTACTCGGGACAAGTCACAGATACGCAGTATTTT	CASSYSGQVTDTQYF
TRBV28	NA	TRBD1	TRBJ1-2	TGTGCCAGCAACACGGGACAGCTTCTTCGCTATGGCTACACCTTC	CASNTGQLLRYGYTF
TRBV28	few	NA	TRBJ1-1	TGTGCCAGCAGCTGGGGGGTGAACACTGAAGCTTTCTTT	CASSWGVNTEAFF
TRBV30	NA	TRBD1	TRBJ1-1	TGTGCCTGGACCCGCGTAGAGTACATCGGGACAGTTGACACTGAAGCTTTCTTT	CAWTRVEYIGTVDTEAFF
TRBV5-6	few	NA	TRBJ2-2	TGTGCCAGCAGCTTGGCTTCTCCCGGGGAGCTGTTTTTT	CASSLASPGELFF
TRBV7-9	NA	NA	TRBJ1-1	TGTGCCAGCAGCTTAGGACTTTTAGAGAAAGCTTTCTTT	CASSLGLLEKAFF
TRBV21-1	NA	NA	TRBJ2-7	TGTGCCAGCAGCAACTTTAGCGGGAGGTCTTATTCCTACGAGCAGTACTTC	CASSNFSGRSYSYEQYF
TRBV28	NA	NA	TRBJ1-4	TGTGCCAGCAGCCCGGACATGGTAACCTCTAATGAAAAACTGTTTTTT	CASSPDMVTSNEKLFF
TRBV28	NA	NA	TRBJ2-5	TGTGCCAGCAGTTTCCGGCTAGGGACCCAGTACTTC	CASSFRLGTQYF
TRBV9	NA	NA	TRBJ1-1	TGTGCCAGCAGCGTAGAGGGGTATAATCCCACTGAAGCTTTCTTT	CASSVEGYNPTEAFF
TRBV7-3	NA	TRBD1	TRBJ1-6	TGTGCCAGCAGCCTCCAGACAGGGTCCTCTAATTCACCCCTCCACTTT	CASSLQTGSSNSPLHF
TRBV9	NA	NA	TRBJ2-7	TGTGCCAGCAGCCCCCGACGGAGTGAAATGCTGTACGAGCAGTACTTC	CASSPRRSEMLYEQYF
TRBV6-5	few	NA	TRBJ2-1	TGTGCCAGCAGTTTGAGGGTGGGATCCTACAATGAGCAGTTCTTC	CASSLRVGSYNEQFF
TRBV6-1	NA	TRBD1	TRBJ2-7	TGTGCCAGCAGTGGCCGGGACAGGGTCATGAACGAGCAGTACTTC	CASSGRDRVMNEQYF
TRBV11-2	NA	TRBD1	TRBJ2-7	TGTGCCAGCAGCCCCGGGACAGGTTCCTACGAGCAGTACTTC	CASSPGTGSYEQYF
TRBV6-5	NA	NA	TRBJ2-3	TGTGCCAGCAGTAAACGGGAGATATCAGATACGCAGTATTTT	CASSKREISDTQYF
TRBV6-1	NA	NA	TRBJ2-3	TGTGCCATCAGTTGGGGGGGCACAGATACGCAGTATTTT	CAISWGGTDTQYF
TRBV7-9	NA	NA	TRBJ1-3	TGTGCCAGCAGCTCCCAAGGAAACACCATATATTTT	CASSSQGNTIYF
TRBV5-4	NA	TRBD2	TRBJ2-1	TGTGCCAGCAGCTACTCTAGCGGATCCTACAATGAGCAGTTCTTC	CASSYSSGSYNEQFF
TRBV11-2	NA	NA	TRBJ1-2	TGTGCCAGCAGCTTAGTCGATCAGGGGTTTGGCTACACCTTC	CASSLVDQGFGYTF